This T cell receptor beta chain was found in a study of shared clonotypes between healthy human individuals. The study, taken as a whole, reports: Several donors shared about 5% of their naive CD4 clonotypes.

Comments on this clone: Its target is not known.

Genomic DNA (from each subset) was split evenly across several immunoSEQ plates. The sorted-subset replicate PCRs were given approximately 190 ng DNA, which is about 29,000 T cell genomes. Using immunoSEQ multiplex PCR, the repertoire was profiled, and TCRdb retains in-frame clones only, with some absent. The sample lists about 2.4 million clones, 80% to 95% occurring once. The CDR3 runs 14 residues. Germline lookup yields CDR1 LNHNV and CDR2 YYDKDF (reference sequence). The V end lost 1 base, the J end lost 5 bases, and 12 bases lay between the germline ends. This chain links TRBV15 with TRBJ2-7; the D is unclear. Specimen: naive CD4+ T cells from PBMCs. Subset denoted: CD45RA+ positively selected. The sequence came from a man younger than 30 in good health. Some clones in this sample may be carry-over from other donors' samples. CDR3 nucleotide sequence: TGTGCCACCAGCAGAGTGATGTACGCCGACGAGCAGTACTTC. Translation: CATSRVMYADEQYF.